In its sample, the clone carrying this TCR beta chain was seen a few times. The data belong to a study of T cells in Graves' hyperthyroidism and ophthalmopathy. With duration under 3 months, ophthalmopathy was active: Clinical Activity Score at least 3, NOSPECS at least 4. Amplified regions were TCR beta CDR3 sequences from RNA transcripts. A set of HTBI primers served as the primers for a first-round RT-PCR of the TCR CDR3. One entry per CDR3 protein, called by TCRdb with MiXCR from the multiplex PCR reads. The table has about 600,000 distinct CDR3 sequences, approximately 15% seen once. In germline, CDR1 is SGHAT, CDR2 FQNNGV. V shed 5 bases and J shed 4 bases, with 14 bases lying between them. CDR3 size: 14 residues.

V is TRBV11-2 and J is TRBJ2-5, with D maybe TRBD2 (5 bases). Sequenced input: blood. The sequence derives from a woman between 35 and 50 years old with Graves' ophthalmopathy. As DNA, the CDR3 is TGTGCCAGCAGCCGGGGTCTTCTACGAGAGACCCAGTACTTC. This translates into CASSRGLLRETQYF.